Presented here are 27 T cell receptor beta chains from one specimen sequenced in a study of cytomegalovirus exposure and HLA in healthy donors. Researchers ran the PCR with 60 Vbeta and 13 Jbeta primers. Sequencing used immunoSEQ multiplex PCR; TCRdb keeps in-frame clones, though not all of them. Seen here are about 200,000 clones, roughly 80% observed once, and the top ten hold approximately 6.5%. Sequencing was carried out using PBMCs. These receptors originate from a woman between 50 and 59 years old in good health and CMV-seropositive.

J is TRBJ1-5 and V is TRBV10-3; D uncertain. V lost 3 bases to trimming and J lost 1 base, with 7 bases between them. The germline V gene has CDR1 ENHRY and CDR2 SYGVKD. The CDR3 covers 14 residues. CDR3 sequence reads: CAISELPSNQPQHF. The CDR3 DNA reads as TGTGCCATCAGTGAACTCCCAAGCAATCAGCCCCAGCATTTT.

The chain employs TRBV5-5 and TRBJ2-1; possibly TRBD2 for D (5 bases). The V end was cut by 4 bases, the J end by 6 bases, with 17 bases between. Germline CDR1 is SGHKS and CDR2 is YYEKEE (reference sequence). The CDR3 consists of 15 residues. The CDR3 spells CASSPDPMGSNEQFF. DNA of the CDR3: TGTGCCAGCAGCCCCGACCCGATGGGGAGCAATGAGCAGTTCTTC.

This chain links TRBV9 with TRBJ1-1; 8 nucleotides align to TRBD1. J was trimmed by 2 bases and V by 3 bases; bases with no gene match: 6. Looked up from germline, CDR1 is SGDLS and CDR2 is YYNGEE. The CDR3 is 15 amino acids. The CDR3 DNA reads as TGTGCCAGCAGCGGAAATGACAGGGGAAACACTGAAGCTTTCTTT. This gives the protein CASSGNDRGNTEAFF.

The chain uses TRBV6-5 and TRBJ2-7; TRBD2 matches at 9 bases. CDR1 MNHEY and CDR2 SVGAGI come from the germline V gene. Trimming at V came to 7 bases and at J to 0 bases, leaving 4 bases not matched to a gene. This CDR3 comprises 14 residues. The CDR3 sequence is CASTLLAGSYEQYF. CDR3 in DNA: TGTGCCAGCACCTTACTAGCGGGCTCCTACGAGCAGTACTTC.

The genes are TRBV4-3 and TRBJ1-2, with D tentatively TRBD1 (6 bases). The CDR3 totals 14 residues. CDR1 LGHNA and CDR2 YSLEER come from the germline V gene. V was trimmed by 3 bases and J by 0 bases, leaving 8 bases between them. CDR3 nucleotide sequence: TGCGCCAGCAGCCAGGACAGAACTAACTATGGCTACACCTTC. Protein sequence: CASSQDRTNYGYTF.

Worth noting for this clone: Relative to the germline gene, one junction end is altered; a read error may explain this. V gene TRBV7-9 combines with J gene TRBJ2-7; D unclear. This CDR3 spans 14 amino acids. Germline CDR1 is SEHNR and CDR2 is FQNEAQ (reference sequence). For the CDR3, the DNA is TGTTCCAGCAGCTTAGATCCCCAATCCTACGAGCAGTACTTC. Translation gives CSSSLDPQSYEQYF.

This chain connects TRBV2 to TRBJ2-3; D call uncertain. Germline V lookup: CDR1 SNHLY, CDR2 FYNNEI. The CDR3 length is 12 residues. The V gene lost 7 bases and the J gene lost 3 bases, with 8 bases spanning the gap. The CDR3 region has the DNA TGTGCCAGCACCCGGAGAACAGATACGCAGTATTTT. It specifies CASTRRTDTQYF.

The chain couples TRBV10-2 to TRBJ2-1, with 7 bases matching TRBD2. The germline V gene has CDR1 WSHSY and CDR2 SAAADI. The J segment lost 6 bases and the V segment lost 5 bases, leaving 7 bases of the junction unmatched. The CDR3 spans 14 residues. The CDR3 reads CASSLSGNANEQFF. The CDR3 DNA reads TGCGCCAGCAGTCTAAGCGGGAATGCCAATGAGCAGTTCTTC.

This rearrangement joins TRBV18 to TRBJ2-7, with D perhaps matching TRBD1 (5 bases). Trimming left V 2 bases short and J 0 bases short, with 14 bases between. Germline assignment: CDR1 KGHSH and CDR2 LQKENI. The CDR3 contains 16 residues. CDR3 in amino acids: CASSPNMLRGSYEQYF. The CDR3 DNA reads TGTGCCAGCTCACCAAATATGCTTAGGGGCTCCTACGAGCAGTACTTC.

The rearrangement joins TRBV6-5 to TRBJ1-4, with D perhaps TRBD1 (6 bases). The V and J ends lost 6 bases and 8 bases respectively, with 13 bases between them. CDR3 length: 13 amino acids. Germline CDR1 is MNHEY and CDR2 is SVGAGI. The CDR3 sequence is CASRQGSREKLFF. The CDR3 DNA reads as TGTGCCAGCAGACAGGGTTCAAGAGAAAAACTGTTTTTT.

The V and J genes are TRBV7-9 and TRBJ2-5; 11 nucleotides match TRBD2. This CDR3 comprises 13 residues. V trimming: 5 bases; J trimming: 11 bases; junction bases outside the gene matches: 7. Germline CDR1 reads SEHNR; CDR2 reads FQNEAQ (reference sequence). The CDR3 DNA reads TGTGCCAGCAGCCGCGGGACTAGCGGCGTTCAGTACTTC. Protein sequence: CASSRGTSGVQYF.

Remarks on this clone: One junction end disagrees with the germline gene, perhaps due to a read error. This chain connects TRBV7-9 to TRBJ2-5, with 10 bases identical to TRBD1. This CDR3 is built from 17 residues. Per germline, CDR1 SEHNR and CDR2 FQNEAQ (reference sequence). In nucleotides, the CDR3 is TGTTCCAGCAGCACCCCACGGACAGGGGGAGATCAAGAGACCCAGTACTTC. Its protein product is CSSSTPRTGGDQETQYF.

The DNA of the CDR3 is TGTGCCAGTAGTATGGGAGGAGGGTTCTTTGGCTACACCTTC. This translates into CASSMGGGFFGYTF. The V call is TRBV19, the J call TRBJ1-2; D ambiguous. Germline loops: CDR1 LNHDA, CDR2 SQIVND (reference sequence). Trimming stripped 3 bases from V and 7 bases from J, with 15 bases between. The CDR3 consists of 14 residues. The complete variable domain, with remaining parts taken from reference TRBV19 and TRBJ1-2, reads DGGITQSPKYLFRKEGQNVTLSCEQNLNHDAMYWYRQDPGQGLRLIYYSQIVNDFQKGDIAEGYSVSREKKESFPLTVTSAQKNPTAFYLCASSMGGGFFGYTFGSGTRLTVV.

This clone was recorded a few times. The V gene is TRBV11-2, the J gene TRBJ1-1; D is undetermined. There are 13 residues in the CDR3. CDR1 and CDR2 (germline): SGHAT, FQNNGV. Trimming shortened V by 2 bases and J by 3 bases, and 7 bases separated the two germline ends. The CDR3: CASSLQRDTEAFF. Written as DNA, the CDR3 is TGTGCCAGCAGCTTACAGCGGGACACTGAAGCTTTCTTT.

The rearrangement links TRBV7-3 to TRBJ2-3; TRBD2 matches 8 bases. Germline trimming cut 3 bases from V and 3 bases from J; bases unmatched to any gene: 14. Germline lookup yields CDR1 SGHTA and CDR2 FQGTGA. This CDR3 comprises 18 residues. CDR3 amino acids: CASSLSPGGPRETDTQYF. The CDR3 DNA is TGTGCCAGCAGCTTGTCACCGGGAGGGCCCAGGGAGACAGATACGCAGTATTTT. The whole variable domain, remainder taken from reference TRBV7-3 and TRBJ2-3, is GAGVSQTPSNKVTEKGKYVELRCDPISGHTALYWYRQSLGQGPEFLIYFQGTGAADDSGLPNDRFFAVRPEGSVSTLKIQRTERGDSAVYLCASSLSPGGPRETDTQYFGPGTRLTVL.

The rearrangement uses TRBV19 and TRBJ1-2; no reliable D call. There are 14 residues in the CDR3. The V gene's germline CDR1 is LNHDA and CDR2 SQIVND (reference sequence). V was cut by 7 bases and J by 2 bases, with 14 bases left in between. The CDR3: CASKREGHNYGYTF. In DNA form, the CDR3 reads TGTGCCAGTAAGAGGGAGGGTCACAACTATGGCTACACCTTC.

This chain joins TRBV6-5 and TRBJ1-1; D is unresolved. Trimming removed 2 bases from V and 3 bases from J, with 10 bases in between. The CDR3 extends over 14 amino acids. The germline V gene encodes CDR1 MNHEY and CDR2 SVGAGI. Here the CDR3 reads CASSYGLPDTEAFF. DNA of the CDR3: TGTGCCAGCAGTTACGGACTTCCAGACACTGAAGCTTTCTTT.

The V and J genes are TRBV2 and TRBJ2-3, with 11 nucleotides matching TRBD2. The CDR3 is 16 amino acids. J was trimmed by 2 bases and V by 9 bases; bases with no gene match: 10. Germline-derived CDR1 and CDR2 are SNHLY and FYNNEI. CDR3 residues: CASGLAGLLLTDTQYF. The CDR3 nucleotides are TGTGCCAGTGGACTAGCGGGCCTTCTCCTCACAGATACGCAGTATTTT.

This clone was picked up a small number of times. The V call is TRBV28, the J call TRBJ2-7, with 10 bases identical to TRBD1. This CDR3 has 13 amino acids. V shed 8 bases and J 5 bases; nucleotides not matched to a gene: 6. The germline CDR1 and CDR2 sequences are MDHEN and SYDVKM. The CDR3 sequence: CASVAGQGNEQYF. CDR3 DNA sequence: TGTGCCAGCGTAGCGGGACAGGGGAACGAGCAGTACTTC. Drawing the rest from reference TRBV28 and TRBJ2-7, the complete variable domain is DVKVTQSSRYLVKRTGEKVFLECVQDMDHENMFWYRQDPGLGLRLIYFSYDVKMKEKGDIPEGYSVSREKKERFSLILESASTNQTSMYLCASVAGQGNEQYFGPGTRLTVT.

The count of this clone is one. The rearrangement uses TRBV6-6 and TRBJ2-7, with 12 bases aligning to TRBD1. The CDR3 has 15 residues. Trimming took 5 bases from V and 9 from J; bases not matched to a gene: 11. Per germline, CDR1 MNHNY and CDR2 SVGAGI (reference sequence). The CDR3 is CASSPPGDRGRAQYF. The DNA of the CDR3 is TGTGCCAGCAGTCCGCCGGGGGACAGGGGGCGGGCGCAGTACTTC.

The J gene is TRBJ2-1, the V gene TRBV14, with D possibly being TRBD1 (7 bases). This CDR3 is 17 amino acids long. Germline loops: CDR1 SGHDN, CDR2 FVKESK. Trimming removed 0 bases from V and 3 bases from J, with 15 bases in between. The CDR3, as DNA: TGTGCCAGCAGCCAAGATTTTATCCAGGGGGGCTACAATGAGCAGTTCTTC. Protein product: CASSQDFIQGGYNEQFF.

J is TRBJ1-2 and V is TRBV27; D gene ambiguous. Germline assignment: CDR1 MNHEY and CDR2 SMNVEV (reference sequence). The CDR3 contains 13 residues. V was cut by 8 bases and J by 6 bases, with 16 bases left in between. CDR3 DNA sequence: TGTGCCAGCTTCCGCCCCCGCGGGGATGGCTACACCTTC. This translates into CASFRPRGDGYTF.

The chain links TRBV19 to TRBJ1-2; D possibly corresponds to TRBD1 (6 bases). The CDR3 is 14 amino acids. CDR1 is LNHDA, CDR2 SQIVND, per germline (reference sequence). Trimming removed 2 bases from V and 4 bases from J, with 11 bases in between. In DNA form, the CDR3 reads TGTGCCAGTAGTATACCGGGACACAGCTATGGCTACACCTTC. It yields the protein CASSIPGHSYGYTF.

V is TRBV5-1 and J is TRBJ2-7, with D perhaps matching TRBD1 (7 bases). In germline, CDR1 is SGHRS, CDR2 YFSETQ. Trimming removed 5 bases at V and 7 bases at J, with 16 bases between. This CDR3 comprises 13 residues. The CDR3 loop is CASRTTGAGEQYF. The DNA of the CDR3 is TGCGCCAGCAGGACCACAGGGGCGGGGGAGCAGTACTTC. The whole variable domain, remainder taken from reference TRBV5-1 and TRBJ2-7, is KAGVTQTPRYLIKTRGQQVTLSCSPISGHRSVSWYQQTPGQGLQFLFEYFSETQRNKGNFPGRFSGRQFSNSRSEMNVSTLELGDSALYLCASRTTGAGEQYFGPGTRLTVT.

In the case of this clone: The same CDR3 arises from other DNA sequences in this sample as well. This chain joins TRBV28 and TRBJ1-5, with 12 bases that match TRBD1. This CDR3 contains 20 residues. Germline V gene lookup returns CDR1 MDHEN and CDR2 SYDVKM. Trimming removed 6 bases from V and 6 bases from J; junction bases left unmatched: 21. CDR3 DNA: TGTGCCAGCAGCCCTATTACGAAGCCTTCGGGACAGGGGGCGGGTCAGCCCCAGCATTTT. Encoded protein: CASSPITKPSGQGAGQPQHF. Using reference TRBV28 and TRBJ1-5 for the parts outside the CDR3, the full variable domain is DVKVTQSSRYLVKRTGEKVFLECVQDMDHENMFWYRQDPGLGLRLIYFSYDVKMKEKGDIPEGYSVSREKKERFSLILESASTNQTSMYLCASSPITKPSGQGAGQPQHFGDGTRLSIL.

This clone was seen more than once but under ten times. Other DNA sequences within the sample encode an identical CDR3. The chain couples TRBV7-2 to TRBJ2-7; a weak D match, TRBD2 (5 bases). V lost 1 base and J 3 bases, leaving 7 bases between the germline ends. The CDR3 contains 13 residues. Germline V CDR1 and CDR2: SGHTA, FQGNSA. The CDR3 here is CASSLGRDYEQYF. The CDR3 nucleotides read TGTGCCAGCAGCTTAGGACGGGACTACGAGCAGTACTTC.

This clone turned up a few times. The V gene is TRBV11-2, the J gene TRBJ2-5; tentative D call: TRBD1 (6 bases). CDR3 size: 15 residues. Trimming removed 5 bases from V and 1 base from J, with 14 bases in between. CDR1 and CDR2 (germline): SGHAT, FQNNGV. The CDR3 loop is CASSLNGQTQETQYF. Written as DNA, the CDR3 is TGTGCCAGCAGCCTCAACGGACAGACCCAAGAGACCCAGTACTTC.